The next 5 T cell receptor beta chains were all read from a single sample in a study of vaccination effects on CD4 cells after COVID-19. Expansion of antigen-specific CD4+ T cells with viral peptide pools was carried out by the ViraFEST assay before sequencing. CD4+ T cells were isolated after about nine days of culture. Among the vaccine recipients, none had a prior SARS-CoV-2 infection, and nucleocapsid antibodies were negative. These receptors are not linked to any known antigen. This table comes from immunoSEQ multiplex PCR, and its TCRdb copy is limited to in-frame clones, with some not included. The repertoire consists of tens of thousands of clones, with around 68% occurring once and the leading ten covering around 19%. Here the sequenced sample was CD4+ T cells from PBMCs cultured with SARS-CoV-2 spike peptides, taken before COVID-19 vaccination. Receptors were obtained from a human donor who received a COVID-19 vaccine.

V gene TRBV28 combines with J gene TRBJ2-7, with a tentative D call TRBD1 (6 bases). From germline, CDR1 is MDHEN and CDR2 SYDVKM. Trimming took 7 bases from V and 0 from J, leaving 10 bases between them. This CDR3 has 13 amino acids. This CDR3 reads CASTTGSSYEQYF. DNA for the CDR3: TGTGCCAGCACTACAGGGAGCTCCTACGAGCAGTACTTC.

The chain uses TRBV11-2 and TRBJ2-1; 8 nucleotides agree with TRBD1. V shed 3 bases, J shed 1 base, and the junction held 2 bases outside the gene matches. Looked up from germline, CDR1 is SGHAT and CDR2 is FQNNGV. The CDR3 contains 15 residues. The CDR3 DNA reads as TGTGCCAGCAGCTTCGACAGGGGATCCTACAATGAGCAGTTCTTC. It translates to CASSFDRGSYNEQFF.

This clone was observed once. This chain uses TRBV7-9 with TRBJ1-4; no reliable D call. Germline CDR1 and CDR2: SEHNR and FQNEAQ (reference sequence). CDR3 length: 16 residues. The V end was cut by 1 base, the J end by 3 bases, with 12 bases between. The CDR3 is CASSLGLTDSNEKLFF. CDR3 nucleotide sequence: TGTGCCAGCAGCTTAGGGTTGACGGACTCTAATGAAAAACTGTTTTTT.

The CDR3 loop reads CASSLGDAAPRGANVLTF. CDR3 coding DNA: TGCGCCAGCAGCTTGGGGGATGCCGCCCCCCGTGGGGCCAACGTCCTGACTTTC. The gene calls are TRBV5-1 and TRBJ2-6; D unclear. This CDR3 spans 18 amino acids. The V end lost 0 bases, the J end lost 3 bases, and 16 bases lay between the germline ends. Germline-derived CDR1 and CDR2 are SGHRS and YFSETQ.

The rearrangement joins TRBV7-8 to TRBJ1-2; 8 bases are a match to TRBD1. The CDR3 loop spans 13 amino acids. The V gene end was trimmed by 4 bases and the J gene end by 4 bases; junction bases not matched to a gene: 2. The germline V gene encodes CDR1 SGHVS and CDR2 FQNEAQ. The CDR3 here is CASSSTGGYGYTF. CDR3 bases: TGTGCCAGCAGCTCCACAGGGGGCTATGGCTACACCTTC.